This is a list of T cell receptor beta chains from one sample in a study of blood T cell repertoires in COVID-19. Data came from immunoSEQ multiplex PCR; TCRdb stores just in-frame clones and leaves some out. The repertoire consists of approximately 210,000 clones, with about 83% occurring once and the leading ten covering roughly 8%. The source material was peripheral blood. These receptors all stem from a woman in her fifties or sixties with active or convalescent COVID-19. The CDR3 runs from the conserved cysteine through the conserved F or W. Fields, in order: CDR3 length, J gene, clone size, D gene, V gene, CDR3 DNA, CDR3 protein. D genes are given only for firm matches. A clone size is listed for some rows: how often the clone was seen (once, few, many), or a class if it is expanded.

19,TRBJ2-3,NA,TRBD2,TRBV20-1,TGCAGTGCTAGTGTCAGGACTAGCGGGGGGGCGCGAAACACAGATACGCAGTATTTT,CSASVRTSGGARNTDTQYF
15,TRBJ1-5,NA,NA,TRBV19,TGTGCCAGTAGTATAGATATGGGCGGGAATCAGCCCCAGCATTTT,CASSIDMGGNQPQHF
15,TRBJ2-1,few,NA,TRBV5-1,TGCGCCAGCAGCATCGGACAGTTGGGAGACAATGAGCAGTTCTTC,CASSIGQLGDNEQFF
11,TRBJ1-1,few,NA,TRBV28,TGTGCCAGCAATAGCCTAACTGAAGCTTTCTTT,CASNSLTEAFF
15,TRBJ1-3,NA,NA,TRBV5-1,TGCGCCAGCAGATTCGCCAGGTCTGACGGAAACACCATATATTTT,CASRFARSDGNTIYF
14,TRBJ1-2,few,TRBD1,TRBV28,TGTGCCAGCAGGTCCACAGGGGGTTACTATGGCTACACCTTC,CASRSTGGYYGYTF
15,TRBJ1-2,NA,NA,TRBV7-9,TGTGCCAGCAGCTTGGTCCGCCCAGGGTATTATGGCTACACCTTC,CASSLVRPGYYGYTF
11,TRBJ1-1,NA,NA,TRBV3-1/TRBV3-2,TGTGCCAGCAGCTTCGGACTGGAAGCTTTCTTT,CASSFGLEAFF
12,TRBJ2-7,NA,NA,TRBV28,TGTGCCAGCAGTTTAGAGGCTTACGAGCAGTACTTC,CASSLEAYEQYF
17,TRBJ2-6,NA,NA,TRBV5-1,TGCGCCAGCAGCCTACGACAGGTATACTCTGGGGCCAACGTCCTGACTTTC,CASSLRQVYSGANVLTF
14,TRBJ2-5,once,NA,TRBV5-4,TGTGCCAGCAGCTTCGGCAGGGGTCAGGAGACCCAGTACTTC,CASSFGRGQETQYF
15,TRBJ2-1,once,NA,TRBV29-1,TGCAGCGTCGCTACAGGCAGCAGCGCCTACAATGAGCAGTTCTTC,CSVATGSSAYNEQFF
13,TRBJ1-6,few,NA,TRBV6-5,TGTGCCAGCAGTTCCGCGGATAATTCACCCCTCCACTTT,CASSSADNSPLHF
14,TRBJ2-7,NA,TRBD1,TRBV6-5,TGTGCCAGCAGAGACAGGGGTTTTCTCGACGAGCAGTACTTC,CASRDRGFLDEQYF
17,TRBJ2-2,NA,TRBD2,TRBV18,TGTGCCAGCTCACCACAAACTAGCGGGAGGAATGGCGGGGAGCTGTTTTTT,CASSPQTSGRNGGELFF
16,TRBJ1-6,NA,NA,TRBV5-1,TGCGCCAGCAGCCTCCTACTGCAGGGAGGGGATTCACCCCTCCACTTT,CASSLLLQGGDSPLHF
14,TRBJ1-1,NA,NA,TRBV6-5,TGTGCCAGCACTTGGGGCAGACTGAACACTGAAGCTTTCTTT,CASTWGRLNTEAFF